Sequencing of this TCR beta chain was carried out in a study of T cells after posttransplantation cyclophosphamide. Findings and caveats of the study: Skin or GI-infiltrating T cells shared few TRB sequences with blood. After PTCy, TRB diversity resembled that of CNI/methotrexate controls. Donor-recipient repertoire similarity was low at 1-2 months, rising over year one.

Cyclophosphamide on days +3 and +4 followed busulfan-fludarabine conditioning and a marrow graft. This clone turned up a few times. Its antigen is unknown. Clones were read by immunoSEQ multiplex PCR, and TCRdb kept only the in-frame ones, dropping some. This table has 5,500 to 6,000 clones, over 1.5% appearing once. The CDR3 has 14 amino acids. Trimming removed 5 bases from V and 5 bases from J; junction bases left unmatched: 4. Germline loops: CDR1 SEHNR, CDR2 FQNEAQ (reference sequence). This receptor was identified in a male patient aged 25-45 years who received an allogeneic stem cell transplant from a related donor, was CMV-positive, and had no GVHD. Some of the T cells might come from the graft donor. This chain uses TRBV7-9 with TRBJ2-2, with TRBD2 matching over 8 bases. Source: PBMCs, taken approximately 35 weeks after a stem cell transplant with posttransplant cyclophosphamide. CDR3 DNA: TGTGCCAGCAGCCTTAGCGGGGTGACCGGGGAGCTGTTTTTT. The encoded protein is CASSLSGVTGELFF.